The clone carrying this T cell receptor (beta chain) was seen a handful of times. This sample was taken from a study of neurological immune-mediated disorders. One entry per CDR3 protein results from TCRdb running MiXCR on the 5' RACE reads. The sample has under 130,000 distinct CDR3 sequences, under 14% seen once. This sample's time point: longitudinal time-point 3. CDR1 and CDR2 (germline): SGHRS, YFSETQ. The CDR3 has 12 amino acids. V was cut by 4 bases and J by 1 base, with 5 bases left in between. The sequence came from a female donor with HTLV-1-associated myelopathy (HAM/TSP). The sample was PBMCs. The chain links TRBV5-1 to TRBJ1-1, with unresolved D. The CDR3 DNA reads as TGCGCCAGCAGCGAGGGGAACACTGAAGCTTTCTTT. Its translation: CASSEGNTEAFF.